Listed here are 8 T cell receptor beta chains from one sample, sequenced in a study of T cells in Graves' hyperthyroidism and ophthalmopathy. Using RNA transcripts as the source, TCR beta CDR3 regions were amplified. The HTBI set primed first-round TCR CDR3 RT-PCR. TCRdb passed the multiplex PCR reads through MiXCR, listing each CDR3 protein once. The sample holds some 440,000 distinct CDR3 sequences, approximately 14% seen once. Sequencing used blood. These receptors originate from a woman aged 18-29 years with Graves' hyperthyroidism.

This chain connects TRBV5-1 to TRBJ1-2; 7 bases fit TRBD1. Trimming took 0 bases from V and 5 from J; bases not matched to a gene: 10. Per the germline V gene, CDR1 is SGHRS and CDR2 is YFSETQ. The CDR3 runs to 16 residues. DNA for the CDR3: TGCGCCAGCAGCTTGGCCCACAGGGGTAATTTTTATGGCTACACCTTC. This sequence encodes CASSLAHRGNFYGYTF.

The rearrangement joins TRBV7-9 to TRBJ2-7; no reliable D call. The CDR3 has 13 residues. V was trimmed by 3 bases and J by 0 bases, leaving 6 bases between them. Germline CDR1 reads SEHNR; CDR2 reads FQNEAQ (reference sequence). Written as DNA, the CDR3 is TGTGCCAGCAGCTTCCTTAGCTCCTACGAGCAGTACTTC. Amino acids: CASSFLSSYEQYF.

A few counts support this clonotype. The V and J genes are TRBV14 and TRBJ2-7; 7 nucleotides line up with TRBD2. V gave up 1 base and J gave up 3 bases; unmatched junction bases: 6. CDR1 is SGHDN and CDR2 is FVKESK in the germline V gene. The CDR3 spans 15 residues. CDR3 region: CASSQVTSWGYEQYF. The CDR3, as DNA: TGTGCCAGCAGCCAAGTGACTAGCTGGGGCTACGAGCAGTACTTC.

This clonotype has ten or more counts. The chain recombines TRBV5-5 with TRBJ1-2; TRBD1 matches at 7 bases. CDR3 size: 16 residues. Per germline, CDR1 SGHKS and CDR2 YYEKEE (reference sequence). J lost 4 bases, V lost 4 bases, and 13 bases had no gene match. CDR3 DNA: TGTGCCAGCAGCGCCCTATTAACGCGGACAGGCTATGGCTACACCTTC. It codes for CASSALLTRTGYGYTF.

This clonotype came up many times. The chain combines TRBV9 with TRBJ2-7; TRBD1 is a possible D gene (5 bases). There are 16 residues in the CDR3. Germline lookup yields CDR1 SGDLS and CDR2 YYNGEE. Trimming left V 0 bases short and J 0 bases short, with 13 bases between. The CDR3 DNA reads TGTGCCAGCAGCGTAGGGCCAGGGATCACCTCCTACGAGCAGTACTTC. This gives the protein CASSVGPGITSYEQYF. Combining the CDR3 with reference TRBV9 and TRBJ2-7 gives the whole variable domain DSGVTQTPKHLITATGQRVTLRCSPRSGDLSVYWYQQSLDQGLQFLIQYYNGEERAKGNILERFSAQQFPDLHSELNLSSLELGDSALYFCASSVGPGITSYEQYFGPGTRLTVT.

This clonotype was detected a few times. Written as DNA, the CDR3 is TGTGCCATCAGTTTGGATAGCAATCAGCCCCAGCATTTT. It encodes CAISLDSNQPQHF. V usage is TRBV10-3 and J usage is TRBJ1-5; D remains ambiguous. CDR3 length: 13 residues. Germline values: CDR1 ENHRY, CDR2 SYGVKD. Trimming stripped 5 bases from V and 0 bases from J, with 5 bases between.

This clonotype was seen a few times. The genes are TRBV6-1 and TRBJ2-7; 11 nucleotides line up with TRBD2. Looked up from germline, CDR1 is MNHNS and CDR2 is SASEGT. The CDR3 sequence is 16 residues long. V shed 5 bases and J 5 bases; nucleotides not matched to a gene: 11. CDR3 amino acids: CASSSRASGRRNEQYF. The CDR3 nucleotides are TGTGCCAGCAGTTCCCGGGCTAGCGGGAGGAGGAACGAGCAGTACTTC.

This clonotype showed up many times. J is TRBJ2-1 and V is TRBV12-3 or TRBV12-4; TRBD2 might be the D (5 bases). The CDR3 length is 14 residues. The V gene lost 7 bases and the J gene lost 8 bases, with 18 bases spanning the gap. The CDR3 DNA is TGTGCCAGCACCCGAGCGGTGTTCACCCATGAGCAGTTCTTC. Its protein is CASTRAVFTHEQFF.